This note documents a single T cell receptor beta chain sequence. No cognate antigen has been identified for it. No base-level quality is on record; no much larger clone is a single base apart. The data were obtained in a study of blood T cell repertoires in COVID-19 (dated by TCRdb to the early 2020s). Some background on the complete study: Collaborator samples came from the United States, Italy and Spain and covered acute and convalescent phases of COVID-19. Samples were obtained from the ongoing ImmuneRACE study (first 160 participants) and from 1,254 subjects provided by 6 global collaborators. Subjects who had been exposed to COVID-19, were actively infected with it, or had recovered from it provided the deeply sampled blood TCRbeta repertoires that made up the dataset. A freely available public database, intended as a resource for researchers studying the immune response to SARS-CoV-2, is where the repertoires were released. Where HLA class I and class II types were available, the types were taken from metadata supplied by the sample provider, not from assay-based typing. Nearly every sample came with metadata listing a de-identified subject ID, COVID-19 status, age in years and sex. The material from the prospective study consisted of cDNA or gDNA derived from T cells, B-cell-depleted T cells, or PBMCs.

The study at large found these results: The amount of clinical and demographic metadata varied by source and participant and was provided uncurated.

The collaborating institutions used their own protocols to collect whole blood in K2EDTA tubes. Collaborator samples were shipped for TCRbeta analysis as frozen whole blood, isolated PBMCs, or DNA extracted from either sample type. The CDR3 measures 12 amino acids from cysteine to phenylalanine. The sequence is cut down to CDR3 DNA, 36 bases in frame from base 1. From the germline V gene, CDR1 is SQVTM and CDR2 is ANQGSEA. V lost 1 base and J lost 5 bases; the stretch between them is 9 bases long. TCRbeta CDR3 regions were amplified from genomic DNA using the immunoSEQ Assay, a bias-controlled multiplex PCR. As for how the authors treated the data: Nucleated cell counts per sample were estimated from amplification of reference gene primers within the assay. To quantify the absolute abundance of each unique TCRbeta CDR3 rearrangement, sequence reads were collapsed and filtered. For each sample, productive Simpson clonality was calculated by taking the square root of Simpson's diversity index across productive rearrangements. The immuneACCESS repertoire file appears here via TCRdb, limited to in-frame rearrangements. These files lack a portion of the clones; in checked studies, under half of the deficit traces to unresolved V genes, and the cause of the others is not known. The D gene and trimming were derived from the DNA, and the V and J assignments and clone size from that table. The sample includes about 520,000 clones, with over 75% observed a single time. Roughly 3.2% of the sample rests with the top ten.

Source material: peripheral blood. The V gene is TRBV29-1 and the J gene is TRBJ2-7, with an unclear D gene assignment. This TCR derives from a human donor in a cohort sampled during active COVID-19. The DNA reads TGCAGCGTTGAAGGTCTGGCGGACGAGCAGTACTTC. It translates as CSVEGLADEQYF.